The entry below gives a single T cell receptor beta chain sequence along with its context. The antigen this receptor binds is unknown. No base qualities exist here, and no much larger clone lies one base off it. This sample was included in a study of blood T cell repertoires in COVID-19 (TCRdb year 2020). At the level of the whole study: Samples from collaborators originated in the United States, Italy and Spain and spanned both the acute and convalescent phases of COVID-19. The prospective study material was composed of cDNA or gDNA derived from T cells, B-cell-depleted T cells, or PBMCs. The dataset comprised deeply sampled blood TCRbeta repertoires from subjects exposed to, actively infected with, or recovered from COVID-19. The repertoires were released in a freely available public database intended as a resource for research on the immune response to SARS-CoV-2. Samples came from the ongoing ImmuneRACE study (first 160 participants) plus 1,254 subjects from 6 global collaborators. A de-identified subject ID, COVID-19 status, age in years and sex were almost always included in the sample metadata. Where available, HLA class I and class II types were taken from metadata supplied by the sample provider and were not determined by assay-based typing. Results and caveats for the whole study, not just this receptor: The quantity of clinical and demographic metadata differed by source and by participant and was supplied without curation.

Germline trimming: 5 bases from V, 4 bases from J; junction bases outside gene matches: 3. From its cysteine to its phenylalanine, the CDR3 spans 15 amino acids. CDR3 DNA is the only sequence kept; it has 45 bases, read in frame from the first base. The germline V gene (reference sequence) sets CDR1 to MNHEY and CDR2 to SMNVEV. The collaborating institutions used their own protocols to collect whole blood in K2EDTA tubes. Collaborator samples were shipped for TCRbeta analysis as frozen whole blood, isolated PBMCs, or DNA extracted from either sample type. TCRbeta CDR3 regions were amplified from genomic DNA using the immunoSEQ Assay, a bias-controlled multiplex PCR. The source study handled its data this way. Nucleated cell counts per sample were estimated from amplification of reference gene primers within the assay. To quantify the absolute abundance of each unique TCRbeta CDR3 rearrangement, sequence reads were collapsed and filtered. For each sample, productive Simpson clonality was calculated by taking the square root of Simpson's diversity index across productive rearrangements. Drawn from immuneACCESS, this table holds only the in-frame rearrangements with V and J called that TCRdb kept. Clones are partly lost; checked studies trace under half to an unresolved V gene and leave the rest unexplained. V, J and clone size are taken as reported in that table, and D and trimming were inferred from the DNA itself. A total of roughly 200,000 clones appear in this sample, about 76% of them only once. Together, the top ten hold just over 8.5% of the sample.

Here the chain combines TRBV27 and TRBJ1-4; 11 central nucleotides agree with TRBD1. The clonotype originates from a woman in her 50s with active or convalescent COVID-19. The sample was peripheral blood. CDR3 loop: CASSKGQGVNEKLFF. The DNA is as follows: TGTGCCAGCAGTAAGGGACAGGGGGTTAATGAAAAACTGTTTTTT.